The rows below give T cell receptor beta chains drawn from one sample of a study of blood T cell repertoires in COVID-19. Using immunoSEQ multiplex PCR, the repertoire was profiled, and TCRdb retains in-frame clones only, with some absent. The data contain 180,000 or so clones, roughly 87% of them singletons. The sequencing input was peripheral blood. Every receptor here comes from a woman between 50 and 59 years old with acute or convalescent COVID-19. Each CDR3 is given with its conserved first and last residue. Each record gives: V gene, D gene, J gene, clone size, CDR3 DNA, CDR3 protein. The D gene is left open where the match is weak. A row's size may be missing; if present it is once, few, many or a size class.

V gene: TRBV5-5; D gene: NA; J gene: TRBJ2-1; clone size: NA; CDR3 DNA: TGTGCCAGCAGCTTGGTATGGGGGCCACCCGACAATGAGCAGTTCTTC; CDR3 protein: CASSLVWGPPDNEQFF
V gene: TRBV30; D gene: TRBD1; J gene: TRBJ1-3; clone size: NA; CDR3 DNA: TGTGCCTGGGGGCCTGGGACAGGGTCTGGAAACACCATATATTTT; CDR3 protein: CAWGPGTGSGNTIYF
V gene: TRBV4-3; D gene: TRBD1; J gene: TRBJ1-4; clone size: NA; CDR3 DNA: TGCGCCAGCAGCCCCCCCGGGACAGGGGGTGAAAAACTGTTTTTT; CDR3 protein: CASSPPGTGGEKLFF
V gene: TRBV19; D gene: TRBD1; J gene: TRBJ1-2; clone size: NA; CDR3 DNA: TGTGCCAGTAGTAACTCCTTTGGGACAGGGGGCTCTAACTATGGCTACACCTTC; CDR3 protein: CASSNSFGTGGSNYGYTF
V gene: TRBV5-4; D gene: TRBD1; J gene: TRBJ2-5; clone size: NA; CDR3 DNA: TGTGCCAGCAGGCAGGACAGGTTCCTTGCAGAGACCCAGTACTTC; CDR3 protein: CASRQDRFLAETQYF
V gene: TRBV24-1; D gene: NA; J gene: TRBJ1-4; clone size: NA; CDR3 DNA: TGTGCCACCAGTGATTCCAGGTACCCTCCTGAAAAACTGTTTTTT; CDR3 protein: CATSDSRYPPEKLFF
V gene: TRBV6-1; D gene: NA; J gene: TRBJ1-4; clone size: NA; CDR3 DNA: TGTGCCAGCAGTGAAGCCCGCCCGGGACACTTAAATGAAAAACTGTTTTTT; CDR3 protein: CASSEARPGHLNEKLFF
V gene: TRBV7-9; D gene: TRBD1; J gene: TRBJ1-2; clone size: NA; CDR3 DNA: TGTGCCAGCAGCGAAACAGGGGGCTTTAATGGCTACACCTTC; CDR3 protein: CASSETGGFNGYTF
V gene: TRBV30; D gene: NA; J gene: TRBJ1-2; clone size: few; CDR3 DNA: TGTGCCTGGAGCGAGGACGGAGGATGGGGCTATGGCTACACCTTC; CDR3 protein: CAWSEDGGWGYGYTF
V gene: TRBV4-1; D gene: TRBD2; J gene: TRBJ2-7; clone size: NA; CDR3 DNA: TGCGCCAGCAGCCAAGAACGGGGGGATGGCGAGCAGTACTTC; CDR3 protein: CASSQERGDGEQYF